This entry features one TCR beta chain sequence. Its target is unknown. Some clones are missing from TCRdb's copy, which holds only in-frame ones; the method was immunoSEQ multiplex PCR. This table has 150,000 to 200,000 clones, roughly nine tenths appearing once. This record belongs to a study of T cell responses to AZD1222 COVID-19 vaccine. Whole-study results and caveats: Per reports, nearly half of all spike-specific TCRs target regions that are unmutated in variants. Increases in Spike-specific TCR breadth and depth were seen after two AZD1222 doses. The donor cohort was predominantly white British with a female majority, and clonal diversity may have been underestimated.

V lost 3 bases to trimming and J lost 6 bases; unmatched junction nucleotides: 14. CDR3 length equals 18 residues. CDR1 is SGHVS and CDR2 is FQNEAQ in the germline V gene. Sequences were derived from peripheral blood, sampled 28 days after the second AZD1222 dose. The source is an adult who received the AZD1222 COVID-19 vaccine. The chain has TRBV7-8 and TRBJ2-1; 10 positions match TRBD2. CDR3: CASSLGAGGARVTNEQFF. The DNA for the CDR3 is TGTGCCAGCAGCTTGGGAGCGGGGGGGGCCAGGGTTACCAATGAGCAGTTCTTC.